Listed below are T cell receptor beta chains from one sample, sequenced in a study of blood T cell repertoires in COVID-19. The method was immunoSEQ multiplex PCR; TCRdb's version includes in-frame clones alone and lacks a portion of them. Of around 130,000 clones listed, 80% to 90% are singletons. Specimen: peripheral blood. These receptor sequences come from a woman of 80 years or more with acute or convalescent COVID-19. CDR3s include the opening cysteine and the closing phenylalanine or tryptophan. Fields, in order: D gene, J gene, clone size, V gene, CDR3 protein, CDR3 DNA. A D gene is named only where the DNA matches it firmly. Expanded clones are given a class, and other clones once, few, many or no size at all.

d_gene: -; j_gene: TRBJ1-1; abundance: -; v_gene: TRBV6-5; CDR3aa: CASLAQFNTEAFF; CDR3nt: TGTGCCAGCCTGGCACAGTTCAACACTGAAGCTTTCTTT
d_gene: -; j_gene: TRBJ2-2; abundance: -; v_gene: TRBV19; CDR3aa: CASTAPNRGAFTGELFF; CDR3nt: TGTGCCAGTACCGCCCCCAACCGGGGGGCCTTCACCGGGGAGCTGTTTTTT
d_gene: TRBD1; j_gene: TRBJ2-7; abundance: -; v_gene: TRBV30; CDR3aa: CAWSGAGTGGSLQYF; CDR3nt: TGTGCCTGGAGTGGCGCCGGGACAGGGGGAAGTTTGCAGTACTTC
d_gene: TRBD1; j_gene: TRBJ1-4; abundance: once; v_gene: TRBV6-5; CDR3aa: CASSYSRQGADEKLFF; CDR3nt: TGTGCCAGCAGTTACTCCCGACAGGGGGCTGATGAAAAACTGTTTTTT
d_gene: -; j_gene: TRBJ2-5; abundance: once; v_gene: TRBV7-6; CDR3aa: CASSWNRALETQYF; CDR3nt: TGTGCCAGCAGCTGGAACAGGGCATTAGAGACCCAGTACTTC
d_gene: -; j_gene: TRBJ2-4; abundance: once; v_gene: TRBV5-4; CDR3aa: CASSLAGGRGNIQYF; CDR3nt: TGTGCCAGCAGCTTGGCGGGGGGCAGGGGAAACATTCAGTACTTC
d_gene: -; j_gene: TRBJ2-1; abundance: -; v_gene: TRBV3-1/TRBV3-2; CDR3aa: CASSRGGAYEQFF; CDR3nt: TGTGCCAGCAGCCGGGGGGGGGCGTATGAGCAGTTCTTC
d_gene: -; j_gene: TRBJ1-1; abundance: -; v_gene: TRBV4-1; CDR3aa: CASSPGEARNTEAFF; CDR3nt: TGCGCCAGCAGCCCCGGGGAGGCCAGGAACACTGAAGCTTTCTTT
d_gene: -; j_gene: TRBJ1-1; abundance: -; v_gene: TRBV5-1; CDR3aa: CASRQGRTNTEAFF; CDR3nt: TGCGCCAGCAGACAGGGCCGAACGAACACTGAAGCTTTCTTT
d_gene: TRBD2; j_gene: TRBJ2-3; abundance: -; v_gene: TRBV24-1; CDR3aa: CATSDFGSSGGALDTQYF; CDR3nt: TGTGCCACCAGTGATTTCGGTTCTAGCGGGGGGGCCTTAGATACGCAGTATTTT
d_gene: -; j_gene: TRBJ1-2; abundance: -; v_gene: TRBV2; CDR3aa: CASSRGPGYTF; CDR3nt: TGTGCCAGCAGTCGAGGGCCTGGCTACACCTTC
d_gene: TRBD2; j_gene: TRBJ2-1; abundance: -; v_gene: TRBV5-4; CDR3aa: CASSLPSGGASSYNEQFF; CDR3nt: TGTGCCAGCAGCTTGCCTAGCGGGGGGGCAAGCTCCTACAATGAGCAGTTCTTC
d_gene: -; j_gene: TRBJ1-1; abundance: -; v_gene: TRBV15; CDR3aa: CATSANSNPNTEAFF; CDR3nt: TGTGCCACCAGCGCGAACTCTAACCCGAACACTGAAGCTTTCTTT
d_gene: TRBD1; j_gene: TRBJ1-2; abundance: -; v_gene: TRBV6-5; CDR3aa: CASSFRQGGYTF; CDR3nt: TGTGCCAGCAGTTTCCGACAGGGTGGCTACACCTTC
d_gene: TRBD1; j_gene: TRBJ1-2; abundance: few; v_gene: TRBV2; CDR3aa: CASHRDRGGDGYTF; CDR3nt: TGTGCCTCACACCGGGACAGGGGGGGGGATGGCTACACCTTC
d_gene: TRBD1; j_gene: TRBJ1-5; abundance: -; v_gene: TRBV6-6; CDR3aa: CASKIQGGSNQPQHF; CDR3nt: TGTGCCAGCAAAATACAGGGGGGTAGCAATCAGCCCCAGCATTTT
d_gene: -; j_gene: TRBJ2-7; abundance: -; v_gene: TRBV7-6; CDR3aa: CASSLGRSSYEQYF; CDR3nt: TGTGCCAGCAGCTTAGGACGGAGCTCCTACGAGCAGTACTTC
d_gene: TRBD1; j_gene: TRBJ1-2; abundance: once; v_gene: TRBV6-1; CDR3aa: CASSDEGQGSGYTF; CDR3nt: TGTGCCAGCAGTGACGAGGGACAGGGTAGTGGCTACACCTTC
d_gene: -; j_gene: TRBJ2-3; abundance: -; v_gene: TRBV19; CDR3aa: CASSMVGASTDTQYF; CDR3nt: TGTGCCAGTAGTATGGTGGGGGCGAGCACAGATACGCAGTATTTT
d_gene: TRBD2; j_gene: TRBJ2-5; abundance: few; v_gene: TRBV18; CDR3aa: CASSPSSGGQETQYF; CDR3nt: TGTGCCAGCTCACCTTCTAGCGGGGGTCAGGAGACCCAGTACTTC
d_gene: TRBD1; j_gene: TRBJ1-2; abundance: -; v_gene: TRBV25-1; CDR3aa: CASSESQGQGRWNGYTF; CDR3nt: TGTGCCAGCAGTGAATCGCAAGGACAGGGGCGTTGGAATGGCTACACCTTC
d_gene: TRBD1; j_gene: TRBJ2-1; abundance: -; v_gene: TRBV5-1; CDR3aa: CASSTGTGPNNEQFF; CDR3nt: TGCGCCAGCAGCACCGGGACAGGCCCCAACAATGAGCAGTTCTTC
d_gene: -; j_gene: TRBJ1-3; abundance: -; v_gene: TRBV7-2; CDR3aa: CASSLVNSGNTIYF; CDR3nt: TGTGCCAGCAGCTTAGTTAACTCTGGAAACACCATATATTTT
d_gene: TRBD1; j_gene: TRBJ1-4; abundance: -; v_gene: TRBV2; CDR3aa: CASSGDRGSGEKLFF; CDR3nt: TGTGCCAGCAGTGGAGACAGGGGGAGCGGTGAAAAACTGTTTTTT
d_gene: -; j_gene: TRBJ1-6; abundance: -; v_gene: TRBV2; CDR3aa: CAGSQTRNSPLHF; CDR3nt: TGTGCCGGGAGTCAGACACGTAATTCACCCCTCCACTTT
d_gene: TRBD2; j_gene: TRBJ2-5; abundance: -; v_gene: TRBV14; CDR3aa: CASSSQAAGGFQETQYF; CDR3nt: TGTGCCAGCAGCTCCCAAGCCGCGGGGGGCTTCCAAGAGACCCAGTACTTC
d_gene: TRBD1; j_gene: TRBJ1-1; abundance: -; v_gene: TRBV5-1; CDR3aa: CASSPDRAGLGTEAFF; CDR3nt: TGCGCCAGCAGTCCCGACAGGGCAGGTTTGGGCACTGAAGCTTTCTTT
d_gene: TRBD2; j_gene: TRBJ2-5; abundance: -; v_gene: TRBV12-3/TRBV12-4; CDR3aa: CASSFRGEETQYF; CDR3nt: TGTGCCAGCAGTTTTCGGGGGGAAGAGACCCAGTACTTC
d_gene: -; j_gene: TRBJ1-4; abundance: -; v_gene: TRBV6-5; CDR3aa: CASSYDSTEKLFF; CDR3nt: TGTGCCAGCAGTTACGACAGTACTGAAAAACTGTTTTTT
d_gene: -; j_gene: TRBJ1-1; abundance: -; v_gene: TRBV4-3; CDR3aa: CASSQRGSWGPAFF; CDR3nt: TGCGCCAGCAGCCAACGGGGCAGTTGGGGGCCAGCTTTCTTT
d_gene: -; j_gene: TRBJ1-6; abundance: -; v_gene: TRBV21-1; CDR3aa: CASRRDRGSPLHF; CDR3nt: TGTGCCAGCAGACGGGACAGGGGCTCACCCCTCCACTTT
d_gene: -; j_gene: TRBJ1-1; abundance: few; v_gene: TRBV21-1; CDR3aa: CASSIHLSEPTNTEAFF; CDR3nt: TGTGCCAGCAGCATCCACCTCAGCGAACCTACGAACACTGAAGCTTTCTTT
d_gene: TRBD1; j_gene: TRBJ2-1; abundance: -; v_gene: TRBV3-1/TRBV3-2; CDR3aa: CASSQEGQVAFYNEQFF; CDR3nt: TGTGCCAGCAGCCAAGAGGGACAGGTTGCCTTTTACAATGAGCAGTTCTTC
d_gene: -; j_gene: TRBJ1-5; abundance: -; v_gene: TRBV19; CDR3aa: CASSPRRSAHSNQPQHF; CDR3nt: TGTGCCAGTAGCCCGCGGCGGTCGGCACATAGCAATCAGCCCCAGCATTTT
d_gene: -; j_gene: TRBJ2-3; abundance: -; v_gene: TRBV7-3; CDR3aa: CASSLDISTDTQYF; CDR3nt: TGTGCCAGCAGCCTCGACATCAGCACAGATACGCAGTATTTT
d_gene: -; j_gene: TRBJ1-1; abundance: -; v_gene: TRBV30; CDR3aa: CAWSGSSLNTEAFF; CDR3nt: TGTGCCTGGAGTGGTAGCAGCTTGAACACTGAAGCTTTCTTT
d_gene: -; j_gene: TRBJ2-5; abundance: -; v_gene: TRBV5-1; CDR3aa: CASSLGIDLAPQETQYF; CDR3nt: TGCGCCAGCAGCTTGGGAATCGATCTAGCGCCTCAAGAGACCCAGTACTTC
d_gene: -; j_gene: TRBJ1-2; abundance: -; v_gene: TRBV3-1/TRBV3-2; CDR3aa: CASSSRDTKLNYGYTF; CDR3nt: TGTGCCAGCAGCTCCCGGGACACCAAACTTAACTATGGCTACACCTTC
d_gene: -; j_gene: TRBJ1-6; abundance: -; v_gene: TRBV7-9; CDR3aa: CASSLDKSYNSPLHF; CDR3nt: TGTGCCAGCAGCCTGGACAAATCCTATAATTCACCCCTCCACTTT
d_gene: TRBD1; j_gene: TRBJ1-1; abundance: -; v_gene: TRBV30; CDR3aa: CAWRTPGTGSPEAFF; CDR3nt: TGTGCCTGGAGGACCCCCGGGACAGGTTCACCTGAAGCTTTCTTT
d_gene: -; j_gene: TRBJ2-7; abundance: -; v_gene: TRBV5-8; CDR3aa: CASTLPGGRFYEQYF; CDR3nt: TGTGCCAGCACCCTTCCGGGGGGCCGCTTCTACGAGCAGTACTTC
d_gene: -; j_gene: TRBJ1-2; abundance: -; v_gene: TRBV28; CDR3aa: CASSLLAALNYGYTF; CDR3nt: TGTGCCAGCAGTTTATTGGCGGCCCTTAACTATGGCTACACCTTC
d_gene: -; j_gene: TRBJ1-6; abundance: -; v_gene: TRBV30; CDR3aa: CAWSAERNSPLHF; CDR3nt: TGTGCCTGGAGTGCGGAGAGGAATTCACCCCTCCACTTT
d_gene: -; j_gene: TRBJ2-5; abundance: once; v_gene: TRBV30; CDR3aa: CAWSVTQGYQETQYF; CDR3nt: TGTGCCTGGAGTGTAACTCAGGGGTACCAAGAGACCCAGTACTTC
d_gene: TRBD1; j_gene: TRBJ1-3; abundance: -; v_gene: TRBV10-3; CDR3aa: CATLGQGGNTIYF; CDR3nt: TGTGCCACACTGGGACAGGGAGGAAACACCATATATTTT
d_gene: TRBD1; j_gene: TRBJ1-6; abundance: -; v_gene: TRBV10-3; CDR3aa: CAIQGSSYNSPLHF; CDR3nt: TGTGCCATACAGGGGAGCTCCTATAATTCACCCCTCCACTTT
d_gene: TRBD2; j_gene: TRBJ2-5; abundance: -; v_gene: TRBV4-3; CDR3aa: CASSQGLAGGRETQYF; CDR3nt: TGCGCCAGCAGCCAAGGACTAGCGGGGGGGCGAGAGACCCAGTACTTC
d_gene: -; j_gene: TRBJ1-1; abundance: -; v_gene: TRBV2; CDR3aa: CASSVLLTGSF; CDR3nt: TGTGCCAGCAGTGTCCTCCTGACGGGTTCCTTT
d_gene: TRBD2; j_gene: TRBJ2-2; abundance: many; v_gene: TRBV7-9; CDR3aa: CASSWGGIAGELFF; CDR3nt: TGTGCCAGCAGCTGGGGGGGAATCGCCGGGGAGCTGTTTTTT
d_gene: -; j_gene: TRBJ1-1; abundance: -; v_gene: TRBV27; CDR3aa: CASSLERLNTEAFF; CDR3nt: TGTGCCAGCAGTTTGGAGCGATTGAACACTGAAGCTTTCTTT
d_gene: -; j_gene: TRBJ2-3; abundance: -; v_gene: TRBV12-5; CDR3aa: CASGLVYLDTQYF; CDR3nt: TGTGCTAGTGGTTTGGTATATTTAGATACGCAGTATTTT
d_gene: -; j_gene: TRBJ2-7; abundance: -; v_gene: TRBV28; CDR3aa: CASSSHSPYEQYF; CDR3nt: TGTGCCAGCAGTTCCCACAGTCCTTACGAGCAGTACTTC
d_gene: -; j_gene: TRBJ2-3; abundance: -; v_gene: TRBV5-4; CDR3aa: CASSLGDGGLTDTQYF; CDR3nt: TGTGCCAGCAGCCTTGGGGACGGGGGACTCACAGATACGCAGTATTTT
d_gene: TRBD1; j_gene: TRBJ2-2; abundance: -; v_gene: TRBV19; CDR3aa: CASTLWTGELRELFF; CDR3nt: TGTGCCAGTACCCTATGGACAGGGGAGTTGCGGGAGCTGTTTTTT
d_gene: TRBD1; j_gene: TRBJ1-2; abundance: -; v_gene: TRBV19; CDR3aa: CASKTGGINYGYTF; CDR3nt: TGTGCCAGTAAGACAGGGGGGATCAACTATGGCTACACCTTC
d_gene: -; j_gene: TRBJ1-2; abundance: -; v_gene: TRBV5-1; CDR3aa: CASSLAPGGTATNYGYTF; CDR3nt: TGCGCCAGCAGCTTGGCCCCTGGGGGCACAGCTACTAACTATGGCTACACCTTC
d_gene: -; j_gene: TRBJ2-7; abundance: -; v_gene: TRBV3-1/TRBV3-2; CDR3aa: CASSRLERYEQYF; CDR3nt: TGTGCCAGCAGCCGGCTCGAGCGCTACGAGCAGTACTTC
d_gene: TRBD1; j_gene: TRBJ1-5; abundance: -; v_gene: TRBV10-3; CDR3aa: CAISEGQGLSQPQHF; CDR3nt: TGTGCCATCAGCGAGGGACAGGGTCTTAGCCAGCCCCAGCATTTT
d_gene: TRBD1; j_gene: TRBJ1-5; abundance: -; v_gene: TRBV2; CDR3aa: CASSGTGPYLPQHF; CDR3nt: TGTGCCAGCAGCGGGACAGGCCCTTATCTGCCCCAGCATTTT